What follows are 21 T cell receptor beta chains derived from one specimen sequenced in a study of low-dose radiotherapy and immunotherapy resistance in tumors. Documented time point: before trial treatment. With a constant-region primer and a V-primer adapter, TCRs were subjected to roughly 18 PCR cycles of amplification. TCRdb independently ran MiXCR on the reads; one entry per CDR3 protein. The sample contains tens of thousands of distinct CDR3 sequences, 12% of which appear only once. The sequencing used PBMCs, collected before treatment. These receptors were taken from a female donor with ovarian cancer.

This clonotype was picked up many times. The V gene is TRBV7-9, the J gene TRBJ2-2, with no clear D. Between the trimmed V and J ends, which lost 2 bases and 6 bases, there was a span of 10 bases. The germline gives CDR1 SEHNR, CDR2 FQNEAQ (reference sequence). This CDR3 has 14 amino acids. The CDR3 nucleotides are TGTGCCAGCAGCTTATCCTTTCCGGCCGGGGAGCTGTTTTTT. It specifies CASSLSFPAGELFF.

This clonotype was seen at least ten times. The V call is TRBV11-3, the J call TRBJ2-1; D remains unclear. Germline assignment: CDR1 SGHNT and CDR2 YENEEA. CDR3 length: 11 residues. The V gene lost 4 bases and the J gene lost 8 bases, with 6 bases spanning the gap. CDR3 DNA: TGTGCCAGCAGCTCCTCCCATGAGCAGTTCTTC. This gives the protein CASSSSHEQFF.

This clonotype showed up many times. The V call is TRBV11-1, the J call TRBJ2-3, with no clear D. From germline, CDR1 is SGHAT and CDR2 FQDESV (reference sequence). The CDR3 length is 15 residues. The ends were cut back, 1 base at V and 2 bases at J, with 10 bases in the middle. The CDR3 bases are TGTGCCAGCAGCTTAGGGACGACCCTCACAGATACGCAGTATTTT. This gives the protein CASSLGTTLTDTQYF.

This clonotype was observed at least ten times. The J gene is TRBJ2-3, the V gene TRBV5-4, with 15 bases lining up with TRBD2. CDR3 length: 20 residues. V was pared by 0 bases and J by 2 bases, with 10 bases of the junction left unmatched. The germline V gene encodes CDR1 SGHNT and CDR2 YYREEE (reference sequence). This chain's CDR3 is CASSLAMGLAGGGLTDTQYF. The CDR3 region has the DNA TGTGCCAGCAGCTTGGCGATGGGACTAGCGGGGGGCGGACTCACAGATACGCAGTATTTT.

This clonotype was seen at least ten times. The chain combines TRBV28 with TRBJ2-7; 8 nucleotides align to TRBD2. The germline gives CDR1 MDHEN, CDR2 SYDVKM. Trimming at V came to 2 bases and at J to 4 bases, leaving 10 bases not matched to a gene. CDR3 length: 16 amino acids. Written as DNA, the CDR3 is TGTGCCAGCAGTTTACTCTTCAGACTAGCGATTTACGAGCAGTACTTC. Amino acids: CASSLLFRLAIYEQYF.

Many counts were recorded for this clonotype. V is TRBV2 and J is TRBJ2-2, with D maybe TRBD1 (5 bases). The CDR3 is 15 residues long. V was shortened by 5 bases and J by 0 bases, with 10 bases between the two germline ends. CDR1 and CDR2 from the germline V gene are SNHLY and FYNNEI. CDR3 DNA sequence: TGTGCCAGCAGTATGACAGTCGCGAACACCGGGGAGCTGTTTTTT. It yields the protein CASSMTVANTGELFF.

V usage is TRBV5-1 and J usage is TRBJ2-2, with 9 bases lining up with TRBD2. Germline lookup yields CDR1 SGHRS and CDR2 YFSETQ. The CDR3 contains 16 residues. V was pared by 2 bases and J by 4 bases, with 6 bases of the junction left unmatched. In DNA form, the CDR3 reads TGCGCCAGCAGCTTATCGGTAGCGGGAGCCACCGGGGAGCTGTTTTTT. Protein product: CASSLSVAGATGELFF.

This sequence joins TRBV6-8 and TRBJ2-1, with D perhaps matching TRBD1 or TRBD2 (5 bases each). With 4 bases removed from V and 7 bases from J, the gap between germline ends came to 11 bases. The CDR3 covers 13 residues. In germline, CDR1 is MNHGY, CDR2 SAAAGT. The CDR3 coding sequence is TGTGCCAGCAGTTTCCCGTGGGGGAATGAGCAGTTCTTC. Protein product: CASSFPWGNEQFF.

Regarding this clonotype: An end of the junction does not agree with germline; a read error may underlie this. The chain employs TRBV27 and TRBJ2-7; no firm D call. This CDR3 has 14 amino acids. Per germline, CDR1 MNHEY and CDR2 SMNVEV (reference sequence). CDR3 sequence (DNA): TGTGCCAGCAGTTCCCCCGGGCGCCACTACGAGCGGTACTTC. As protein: CASSSPGRHYERYF.

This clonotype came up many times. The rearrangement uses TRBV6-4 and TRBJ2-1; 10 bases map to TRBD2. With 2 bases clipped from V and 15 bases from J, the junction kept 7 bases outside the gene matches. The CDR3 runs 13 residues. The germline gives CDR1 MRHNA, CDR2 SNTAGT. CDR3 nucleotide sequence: TGTGCCAGCAGTGACCAGCGGGGGGGGTTTTTGTTCTTC. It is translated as CASSDQRGGFLFF.

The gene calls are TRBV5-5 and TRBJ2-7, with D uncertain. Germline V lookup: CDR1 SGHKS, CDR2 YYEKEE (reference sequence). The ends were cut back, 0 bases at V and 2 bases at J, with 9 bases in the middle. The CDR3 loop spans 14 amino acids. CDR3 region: CASSLGIPAYEQYF. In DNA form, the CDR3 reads TGTGCCAGCAGCTTGGGAATTCCAGCCTACGAGCAGTACTTC.

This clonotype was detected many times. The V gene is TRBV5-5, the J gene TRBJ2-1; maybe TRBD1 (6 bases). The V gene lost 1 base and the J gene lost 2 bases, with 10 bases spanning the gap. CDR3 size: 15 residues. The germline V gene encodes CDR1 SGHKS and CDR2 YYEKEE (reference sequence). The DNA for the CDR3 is TGTGCCAGCAGCTTGCAGGGGTCCACCTACAATGAGCAGTTCTTC. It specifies CASSLQGSTYNEQFF.

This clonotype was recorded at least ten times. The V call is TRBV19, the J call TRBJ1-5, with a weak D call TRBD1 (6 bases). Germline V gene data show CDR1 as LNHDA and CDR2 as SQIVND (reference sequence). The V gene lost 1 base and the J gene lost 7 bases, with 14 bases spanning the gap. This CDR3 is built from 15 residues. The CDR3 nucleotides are TGTGCCAGTAGTATAGGCCAGGGGTCGGGGCAGCCCCAGCATTTT. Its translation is CASSIGQGSGQPQHF.

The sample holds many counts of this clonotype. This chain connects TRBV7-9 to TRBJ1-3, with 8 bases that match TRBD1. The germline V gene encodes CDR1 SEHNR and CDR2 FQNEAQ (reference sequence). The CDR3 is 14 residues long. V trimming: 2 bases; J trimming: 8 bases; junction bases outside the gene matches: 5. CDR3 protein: CASSLRQGIDTIYF. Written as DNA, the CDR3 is TGTGCCAGCAGCTTAAGACAGGGGATAGACACCATATATTTT.

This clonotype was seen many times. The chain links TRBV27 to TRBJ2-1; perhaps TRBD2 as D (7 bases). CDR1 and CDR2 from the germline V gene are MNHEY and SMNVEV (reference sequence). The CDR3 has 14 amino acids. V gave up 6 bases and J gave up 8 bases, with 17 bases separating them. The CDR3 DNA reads TGTGCCAGCAGCCAGGAAAGGGGGGGCTATGAGCAGTTCTTC. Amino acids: CASSQERGGYEQFF.

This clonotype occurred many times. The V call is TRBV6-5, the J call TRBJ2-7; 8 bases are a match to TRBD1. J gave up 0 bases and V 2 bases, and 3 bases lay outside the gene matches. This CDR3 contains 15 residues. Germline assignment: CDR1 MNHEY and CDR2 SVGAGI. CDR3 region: CASSYVGQGSYEQYF. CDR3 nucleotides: TGTGCCAGCAGTTACGTTGGACAGGGCTCCTACGAGCAGTACTTC.

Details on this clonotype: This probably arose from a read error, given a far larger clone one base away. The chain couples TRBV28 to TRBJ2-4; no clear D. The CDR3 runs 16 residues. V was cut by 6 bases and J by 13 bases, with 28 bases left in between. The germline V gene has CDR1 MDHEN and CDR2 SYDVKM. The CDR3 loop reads CASSPEWRSSYNEQYF. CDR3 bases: TGTGCCAGCAGCCCAGAATGGCGGAGCTCCTACAATGAGCAGTACTTC.

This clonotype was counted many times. The CDR3 region is CASSYWGLAGNYEQYF. The DNA of the CDR3 is TGTGCCAGCAGTTACTGGGGACTAGCGGGGAACTACGAGCAGTACTTC. The genes are TRBV6-2 or TRBV6-3 and TRBJ2-7; 13 nucleotides align to TRBD2. CDR1 and CDR2 (germline): MNHEY, SVGEGT. The CDR3 loop spans 16 amino acids. V shed 1 base and J 3 bases; nucleotides not matched to a gene: 3.

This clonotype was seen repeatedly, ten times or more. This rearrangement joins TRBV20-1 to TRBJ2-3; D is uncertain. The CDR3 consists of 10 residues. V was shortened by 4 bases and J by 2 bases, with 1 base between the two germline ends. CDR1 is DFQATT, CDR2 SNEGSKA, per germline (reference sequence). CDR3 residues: CSATTDTQYF. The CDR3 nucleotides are TGCAGTGCTACCACAGATACGCAGTATTTT.

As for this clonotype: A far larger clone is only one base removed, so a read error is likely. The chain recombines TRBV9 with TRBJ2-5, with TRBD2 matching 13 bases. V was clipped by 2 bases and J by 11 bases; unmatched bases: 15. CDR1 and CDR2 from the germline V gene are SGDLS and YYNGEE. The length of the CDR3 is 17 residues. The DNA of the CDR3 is TGTGCCAGCAGCGTGGGACTAGCGGGGTGGGGTGGGAATGAGCAGTACTTC. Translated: CASSVGLAGWGGNEQYF.

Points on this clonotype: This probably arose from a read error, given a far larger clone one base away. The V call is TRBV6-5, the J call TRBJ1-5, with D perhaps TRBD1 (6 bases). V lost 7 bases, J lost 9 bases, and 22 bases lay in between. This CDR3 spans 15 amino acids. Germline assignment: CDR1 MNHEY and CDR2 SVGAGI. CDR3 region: CASKGGETGQPPQHF. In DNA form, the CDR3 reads TGTGCCAGCAAGGGGGGAGAGACGGGGCAACCGCCCCAGCATTTT.